Included here is one T cell receptor beta chain sequence, with context. This entry is derived from a study of blood T cell repertoires in COVID-19. Study details: Sources were T cells, B-cell-depleted T cells, or PBMCs; the material itself was cDNA or gDNA.

Produced via immunoSEQ multiplex PCR; TCRdb's table is partial and in-frame only. The sample holds about 400,000 clones, 65% to 90% seen once. Per the germline V gene, CDR1 is KGHSH and CDR2 is LQKENI. V trimming: 3 bases; J trimming: 6 bases; junction bases outside the gene matches: 4. This CDR3 comprises 14 residues. The specimen was peripheral blood. The chain combines TRBV18 with TRBJ1-2; 10 nucleotides line up with TRBD1. The receptor was derived from a woman aged 55-75 years with COVID-19, enrolled during active disease. The CDR3 region is CASSPTDRGDGYTF. In DNA, the CDR3 is TGTGCCAGCTCACCCACGGACAGGGGGGATGGCTACACCTTC.